These 23 T cell receptor beta chains were all obtained from the same sample, sequenced in a study of cytomegalovirus exposure and HLA in healthy donors. Primers included in the PCR were 60 Vbeta and 13 Jbeta primers. Only in-frame clones appear in the TCRdb table, and some are missing; sequencing was by immunoSEQ multiplex PCR. The sample lists about 100,000 clones, roughly 76% occurring once. Sample: PBMCs. The origin of the receptors is a woman aged 55-69 years in good health and CMV-seropositive.

This clone was recorded only once. The J gene is TRBJ2-1, the V gene TRBV19; 9 nucleotides line up with TRBD2. CDR3 length: 16 amino acids. Trimming removed 2 bases from V and 2 bases from J; junction bases left unmatched: 4. Germline V gene sequence: CDR1 LNHDA, CDR2 SQIVND (reference sequence). The CDR3 coding sequence is TGTGCCAGTAGTATAACCTCTAGCGGGGCCTACAATGAGCAGTTCTTC. Its translation: CASSITSSGAYNEQFF. Combining the CDR3 with reference TRBV19 and TRBJ2-1 gives the whole variable domain DGGITQSPKYLFRKEGQNVTLSCEQNLNHDAMYWYRQDPGQGLRLIYYSQIVNDFQKGDIAEGYSVSREKKESFPLTVTSAQKNPTAFYLCASSITSSGAYNEQFFGPGTRLTVL.

The chain recombines TRBV5-6 with TRBJ1-1; 11 bases are a match to TRBD1. Germline V lookup: CDR1 SGHDT, CDR2 YYEEEE. There are 17 residues in the CDR3. Trimming took 2 bases from V and 7 from J; bases not matched to a gene: 13. CDR3 sequence (DNA): TGTGCCAGCAGCTTTCTGCGGACAGGGGGCGGGTTAGTTGAAGCTTTCTTT. The encoded protein is CASSFLRTGGGLVEAFF.

The rearrangement joins TRBV11-2 to TRBJ2-1; no clear D. CDR3 size: 13 residues. The germline gives CDR1 SGHAT, CDR2 FQNNGV. The V end was cut by 3 bases, the J end by 3 bases, with 6 bases between. CDR3 sequence (DNA): TGTGCCAGCAGCTTTAGCATCTACAATGAGCAGTTCTTC. The encoded protein is CASSFSIYNEQFF.

CDR3 DNA sequence: TGTGCCAGTAGTCTATTTTATACGCACAATGAGCAGTTCTTC. It codes for CASSLFYTHNEQFF. The rearrangement uses TRBV19 and TRBJ2-1; D remains unclear. CDR1 and CDR2 (germline): LNHDA, SQIVND (reference sequence). The CDR3 extends over 14 amino acids. Trimming shortened V by 5 bases and J by 5 bases, and 13 bases separated the two germline ends.

The chain employs TRBV6-1 and TRBJ1-5, with D possibly being TRBD1 (6 bases). Germline CDR1 and CDR2: MNHNS and SASEGT. V lost 4 bases, J lost 3 bases, and 10 bases lay in between. The CDR3 covers 14 residues. The CDR3 DNA follows: TGTGCCAGCAGTGGGACAGCCATCAATCAGCCCCAGCATTTT. This codes for CASSGTAINQPQHF.

The chain is built from TRBV7-9 and TRBJ2-1, with a tentative D call TRBD2 (6 bases). The ends were cut back, 1 base at V and 10 bases at J, with 8 bases in the middle. Germline values: CDR1 SEHNR, CDR2 FQNEAQ (reference sequence). The CDR3 contains 12 residues. The CDR3: CASSLGRDEQFF. Here the CDR3 DNA reads TGTGCCAGCAGCTTAGGGCGGGACGAGCAGTTCTTC.

This clone came up a few times. This chain joins TRBV10-3 and TRBJ1-1; D not certain. The CDR3 extends over 14 amino acids. Germline V gives CDR1 ENHRY, CDR2 SYGVKD. V was clipped by 2 bases and J by 5 bases, with 12 bases between them. This CDR3 reads CAISEPRSGTEAFF. The CDR3 coding sequence is TGTGCCATCAGTGAGCCGAGGTCTGGGACTGAAGCTTTCTTT.

The chain joins TRBV7-2 to TRBJ1-2; D unclear. The CDR3 extends over 11 amino acids. Trimming left V 2 bases short and J 6 bases short, with 4 bases between. The V gene's germline CDR1 is SGHTA and CDR2 FQGNSA. The CDR3, as DNA: TGTGCCAGCAGCTTATATGATGGCTACACCTTC. Amino acid sequence: CASSLYDGYTF.

In the case of this clone: Only one base separates this from a far larger clonotype, so it likely reflects a read error. The chain employs TRBV4-2 and TRBJ2-7, with D uncertain. The ends were cut back, 1 base at V and 0 bases at J, with 10 bases in the middle. The CDR3 is made up of 15 amino acids. CDR1 LGHNA and CDR2 YNFKEQ come from the germline V gene. CDR3 loop: CASSQAAESSYEQYF. As DNA, the CDR3 is TGTGCCAGCAGCCAAGCTGCGGAGAGCTCCTACGAGCAGTACTTC.

This clone was picked up one time. CDR3: CASRSGTGYEQYF. As DNA, the CDR3 is TGCGCCAGCAGATCCGGGACAGGCTACGAGCAGTACTTC. This rearrangement joins TRBV5-1 to TRBJ2-7; 8 bases are a match to TRBD1. The CDR3 is 13 amino acids. The germline CDR1 and CDR2 sequences are SGHRS and YFSETQ. V lost 5 bases, J lost 3 bases, and 4 bases stayed unmatched.

This chain links TRBV4-1 with TRBJ2-2, with 12 bases that match TRBD2. Germline lookup yields CDR1 MGHRA and CDR2 YSYEKL. V trimming: 0 bases; J trimming: 7 bases; junction bases outside the gene matches: 9. The CDR3 contains 18 residues. The DNA of the CDR3 is TGCGCCAGCAGCCAAGATCGCCTAGCGGGAGGGGGGGACGGGGAGCTGTTTTTT. Amino acids: CASSQDRLAGGGDGELFF.

The chain joins TRBV27 to TRBJ1-2; unclear D gene. V dropped 4 bases and J dropped 6 bases, with 18 bases sitting between them. This CDR3 comprises 15 residues. Germline lookup yields CDR1 MNHEY and CDR2 SMNVEV (reference sequence). CDR3 in DNA: TGTGCCAGCAGTTCACCTCGGAAGGGAGGAAATGGCTACACCTTC. Translating it yields CASSSPRKGGNGYTF.

The chain links TRBV18 to TRBJ2-5, with D perhaps matching TRBD2 (6 bases). The CDR3 is made up of 14 amino acids. CDR1 is KGHSH, CDR2 LQKENI, per germline. Trimming took off 0 bases at V and 11 bases at J, with 16 bases between the two ends. The CDR3, as DNA: TGTGCCAGCTCACCACCCACGGGAGTAGGAGAGCAGTACTTC. This sequence encodes CASSPPTGVGEQYF. Full variable domain (missing parts from reference TRBV18 and TRBJ2-5): NAGVMQNPRHLVRRRGQEARLRCSPMKGHSHVYWYRQLPEEGLKFMVYLQKENIIDESGMPKERFSAEFPKEGPSILRIQQVVRGDSAAYFCASSPPTGVGEQYFGPGTRLLVL.

V usage is TRBV5-1 and J usage is TRBJ1-4, with D possibly TRBD1 on 5 matching bases. V lost 4 bases and J lost 5, with 18 bases in between. The CDR3 sequence is 16 residues long. Germline CDR1 and CDR2: SGHRS and YFSETQ. The CDR3 protein is CASSRWGSGGNEKLFF. Written as DNA, the CDR3 is TGCGCCAGCAGCCGTTGGGGATCTGGGGGGAATGAAAAACTGTTTTTT.

This chain links TRBV5-6 with TRBJ2-7; no firm D call. The germline CDR1 and CDR2 sequences are SGHDT and YYEEEE. The germline V and J ends were trimmed by 0 bases and 0 bases, with 4 bases remaining between them. The CDR3 consists of 13 residues. Here the CDR3 reads CASSLGHSYEQYF. CDR3 DNA sequence: TGTGCCAGCAGCTTGGGACACTCCTACGAGCAGTACTTC.

The V gene is TRBV5-1, the J gene TRBJ1-2; 9 bases are a match to TRBD1. CDR1 and CDR2 (germline): SGHRS, YFSETQ. This CDR3 is 15 amino acids long. V lost 4 bases and J lost 8; bases outside the gene matches: 12. This chain's CDR3 is CASSAGQGRVEGYTF. The DNA of the CDR3 is TGCGCCAGCAGCGCCGGACAGGGGAGGGTGGAGGGCTACACCTTC.

This clone has a single count. The V and J genes are TRBV6-5 and TRBJ1-2; D not certain. The ends were cut back, 6 bases at V and 0 bases at J, with 14 bases in the middle. Germline CDR1 is MNHEY and CDR2 is SVGAGI. CDR3 length: 15 amino acids. CDR3 in amino acids: CASSPGGTTNYGYTF. In nucleotides, the CDR3 is TGTGCCAGCAGCCCTGGCGGTACTACTAACTATGGCTACACCTTC.

The chain combines TRBV7-3 with TRBJ2-1; the D gene is possibly TRBD2 (6 bases). Trimming took 2 bases from V and 0 from J, leaving 11 bases between them. This CDR3 region has 16 residues. From germline, CDR1 is SGHTA and CDR2 FQGTGA. CDR3 amino acids: CASSLGIGGSYNEQFF. DNA of the CDR3: TGTGCCAGCAGCTTAGGCATCGGGGGCTCCTACAATGAGCAGTTCTTC.

This clone was detected only a few times. The chain joins TRBV7-6 to TRBJ2-7; 11 bases line up with TRBD2. Germline V gene lookup returns CDR1 SGHVS and CDR2 FNYEAQ. The CDR3 loop spans 14 amino acids. V dropped 4 bases and J dropped 7; count of bases not matched to a gene: 6. CDR3 residues: CASSWTSGPGEQYF. CDR3 coding DNA: TGTGCCAGCAGCTGGACTAGCGGGCCAGGGGAGCAGTACTTC.

Turning to this clone: This sample includes further DNA sequences coding for the same CDR3. The chain carries TRBV27 and TRBJ1-4, with a weak D call TRBD1 (6 bases). Per germline, CDR1 MNHEY and CDR2 SMNVEV (reference sequence). The CDR3 runs to 15 residues. V was trimmed by 5 bases and J by 11 bases, leaving 21 bases between them. DNA for the CDR3: TGTGCCAGCAGTACCCAACAGGGTAGGGCTGAGAAACTGTTTTTT. Translating it yields CASSTQQGRAEKLFF.

V is TRBV10-3 and J is TRBJ1-1, with D hard to call. Trimming removed 4 bases from V and 4 bases from J, with 7 bases in between. Germline-derived CDR1 and CDR2 are ENHRY and SYGVKD. The CDR3 has 12 residues. The CDR3 sequence: CAISGVVTEAFF. The DNA of the CDR3 is TGTGCCATCAGTGGCGTCGTCACTGAAGCTTTCTTT.

This clone was picked up a small number of times. The rearrangement links TRBV2 to TRBJ2-1, with a weak D call TRBD1 (6 bases). There are 13 residues in the CDR3. Between the trimmed V and J ends, which lost 6 bases and 6 bases, there was a span of 12 bases. Germline CDR1 is SNHLY and CDR2 is FYNNEI. The chain's CDR3 is CASSAGQINEQFF. The CDR3 DNA reads as TGTGCCAGCAGCGCAGGACAGATCAATGAGCAGTTCTTC.

The rearrangement uses TRBV21-1 and TRBJ2-1; the D call TRBD2 from the table was never checked on the DNA. TRBV21-1 is a documented pseudogene. The CDR3 covers 17 residues. CDR3 DNA: TGTGCCAGCAGCAAAGGGGTTGAGCGGGAGGTTCAGGATGAGCAGTTCTTC. Encoded protein: CASSKGVEREVQDEQFF.